What follows are 20 T cell receptor beta chains derived from one specimen sequenced in a study of STAT3 mutations in large granular lymphocyte leukemia. Findings and caveats of the study: Every T-cell large granular lymphocyte leukemia patient had at least one immunodominant TCR beta clonotype.

Clones were sequenced by immunoSEQ multiplex PCR, and TCRdb holds only the in-frame ones, with some missing. The table lists around 2,900 clones, roughly 90% of them singletons. Their recognized antigens are unknown. Sequencing was carried out using peripheral blood mononuclear cells. The source is a man aged 35 to 55 with T-cell large granular lymphocyte leukemia. Some clones in this sample may be carry-over from other donors' samples.

The chain joins TRBV29-1 to TRBJ2-3; 8 nucleotides agree with TRBD1. This CDR3 contains 14 residues. Losses at the gene ends were 1 base for V and 3 bases for J; bases not matched to a gene: 3. Germline-derived CDR1 and CDR2 are SQVTM and ANQGSEA. The CDR3 loop is CSVEVNRGTDTQYF. The CDR3 DNA reads TGCAGCGTTGAAGTTAACAGGGGGACAGATACGCAGTATTTT.

The chain joins TRBV5-4 to TRBJ2-5; TRBD2 matches at 16 bases. Germline CDR1 reads SGHNT; CDR2 reads YYREEE (reference sequence). V shed 0 bases, J shed 5 bases, and the junction held 4 bases outside the gene matches. CDR3 size: 17 residues. This CDR3 is CASSLAGLAGGPETQYF. The CDR3 DNA is TGTGCCAGCAGCTTGGCGGGACTAGCGGGGGGGCCGGAGACCCAGTACTTC.

The V gene is TRBV10-2, the J gene TRBJ2-1, with TRBD2 matching over 10 bases. Trimming at V came to 8 bases and at J to 6 bases, leaving 28 bases not matched to a gene. Germline V CDR1 and CDR2: WSHSY, SAAADI. The CDR3 consists of 21 residues. Here the CDR3 DNA reads TGCGCCAGCTCTCCCCTTCGGGGGCTTAAAGCAGGGACTAGCGCCGTCAATGAGCAGTTCTTC. It is translated as CASSPLRGLKAGTSAVNEQFF.

The genes are TRBV7-9 and TRBJ1-6; no clear D. The CDR3 is made up of 12 amino acids. V lost 5 bases to trimming and J lost 5 bases, with 4 bases between them. Germline CDR1 reads SEHNR; CDR2 reads FQNEAQ (reference sequence). CDR3 in amino acids: CASSRDNSPLHF. The CDR3 DNA follows: TGTGCCAGCAGCCGTGATAATTCACCCCTCCACTTT.

The chain uses TRBV6-1 and TRBJ2-1; no clear D. Germline loops: CDR1 MNHNS, CDR2 SASEGT. This CDR3 is built from 14 residues. Trimming shortened V by 3 bases and J by 1 base, and 7 bases separated the two germline ends. The CDR3 DNA follows: TGTGCCAGCAGTGACGACATGTCCTACAATGAGCAGTTCTTC. This translates into CASSDDMSYNEQFF.

J is TRBJ1-1 and V is TRBV5-8; 7 bases agree with TRBD1. CDR3 length: 12 residues. Trimming took 3 bases from V and 7 from J; bases not matched to a gene: 3. Germline CDR1 and CDR2: SGHTS and YDEGEE. The CDR3 here is CASSWQGGEAFF. CDR3 coding DNA: TGTGCCAGCAGCTGGCAGGGGGGTGAAGCTTTCTTT.

The chain links TRBV19 to TRBJ2-3, with unresolved D. The germline V gene has CDR1 LNHDA and CDR2 SQIVND (reference sequence). This CDR3 comprises 11 residues. V lost 5 bases and J 8 bases, leaving 8 bases between the germline ends. CDR3 sequence (DNA): TGTGCCAGTAGTCCCCCCCCTACGCAGTATTTT. It codes for CASSPPPTQYF.

The chain has TRBV18 and TRBJ2-7; no definite D call. The germline V gene encodes CDR1 KGHSH and CDR2 LQKENI. V lost 0 bases, J lost 4 bases, and 10 bases lay in between. CDR3 size: 14 residues. The CDR3 DNA reads as TGTGCCAGCTCACCACCGGCTGGGGATTACGAGCAGTACTTC. This gives the protein CASSPPAGDYEQYF.

This clone appeared once. The rearrangement joins TRBV7-9 to TRBJ2-7; D possibly matches TRBD1 or TRBD2 (5 bases each). V gave up 7 bases and J gave up 2 bases, with 12 bases separating them. CDR1 SEHNR and CDR2 FQNEAQ come from the germline V gene (reference sequence). This CDR3 has 13 residues. CDR3 nucleotide sequence: TGTGCCAGCACCACCGGGACCACCTACGAGCAGTACTTC. It is translated as CASTTGTTYEQYF.

CDR3 DNA sequence: TGTGCCACCAGCAGAGCGTTCGGGGGGGTGAGCAATCAGCCCCAGCATTTT. Amino acids: CATSRAFGGVSNQPQHF. This sequence joins TRBV15 and TRBJ1-5, with D possibly matching TRBD1 (5 bases). Per germline, CDR1 LNHNV and CDR2 YYDKDF (reference sequence). This CDR3 has 17 residues. V was shortened by 1 base and J by 1 base, with 14 bases between the two germline ends.

The chain uses TRBV7-9 and TRBJ2-7; D is perhaps TRBD2 (5 bases). V was clipped by 5 bases and J by 3 bases, with 8 bases between them. CDR3 length equals 12 residues. Germline lookup yields CDR1 SEHNR and CDR2 FQNEAQ (reference sequence). CDR3 nucleotide sequence: TGTGCCAGCAGCCGGGGAAGCTACGAGCAGTACTTC. Protein product: CASSRGSYEQYF.

The rearrangement uses TRBV6-1 and TRBJ2-5, with TRBD1 as a possible D gene (6 bases). The CDR3 has 13 residues. V shed 2 bases and J shed 5 bases, with 9 bases lying between them. CDR1 MNHNS and CDR2 SASEGT come from the germline V gene. DNA for the CDR3: TGTGCCAGCAGTGAAATGAGGGGGGAGACCCAGTACTTC. The encoded protein is CASSEMRGETQYF.

J is TRBJ1-1 and V is TRBV2, with no clear D. The CDR3 spans 12 residues. Germline V gives CDR1 SNHLY, CDR2 FYNNEI. V lost 4 bases and J lost 3, with 6 bases in between. CDR3 loop: CASSVIDTEAFF. CDR3 DNA: TGTGCCAGCAGTGTGATTGACACTGAAGCTTTCTTT.

The CDR3 region is CASSPRQGRYEQYF. The CDR3 coding sequence is TGTGCCAGCAGCCCCCGGCAGGGACGGTACGAGCAGTACTTC. This sequence joins TRBV13 and TRBJ2-7; D is tentatively TRBD1 or TRBD2 (5 bases each). The CDR3 loop spans 14 amino acids. Germline values: CDR1 PRHDT, CDR2 FYEKMQ (reference sequence). Trimming removed 5 bases at V and 4 bases at J, with 15 bases between.

The chain carries TRBV15 and TRBJ2-2; 8 nucleotides match TRBD2. V was pared by 1 base and J by 1 base, with 2 bases of the junction left unmatched. This CDR3 is built from 16 residues. CDR1 and CDR2 from the germline V gene are LNHNV and YYDKDF (reference sequence). CDR3 bases: TGTGCCACCAGCAGAGCGGGGGGGCGGAACACCGGGGAGCTGTTTTTT. This sequence encodes CATSRAGGRNTGELFF.

The rearrangement links TRBV30 to TRBJ1-2; tentatively, D is TRBD1 (5 bases). The ends were cut back, 3 bases at V and 5 bases at J, with 10 bases in the middle. Germline CDR1 and CDR2: GTSNPN and SVGIG (reference sequence). The CDR3 has 12 amino acids. CDR3 region: CAWRGLYYGYTF. CDR3 DNA: TGTGCCTGGAGGGGACTATATTATGGCTACACCTTC.

This chain uses TRBV9 with TRBJ2-7; D perhaps matches TRBD1 (5 bases). Between the trimmed V and J ends, which lost 4 bases and 3 bases, there was a span of 17 bases. CDR3 length: 15 residues. Germline values: CDR1 SGDLS, CDR2 YYNGEE. CDR3 protein: CASSPGAQGFYEQYF. For the CDR3, the DNA is TGTGCCAGCAGCCCTGGGGCCCAGGGATTCTACGAGCAGTACTTC.

This clone has more than one count but fewer than ten. J is TRBJ1-3 and V is TRBV4-2; 8 nucleotides line up with TRBD1. The CDR3 spans 15 residues. Germline CDR1 is LGHNA and CDR2 is YNFKEQ. Trimming at V came to 4 bases and at J to 8 bases, leaving 10 bases not matched to a gene. This CDR3 is CASSRIQGDRHTIYF. CDR3 DNA sequence: TGTGCCAGCAGCCGTATACAGGGGGATCGCCACACCATATATTTT.

V usage is TRBV5-4 and J usage is TRBJ2-1; D is perhaps TRBD1 or TRBD2 (6 bases each). V lost 0 bases, J lost 4 bases, and 14 bases lay in between. There are 16 residues in the CDR3. The germline gives CDR1 SGHNT, CDR2 YYREEE (reference sequence). The DNA for the CDR3 is TGTGCCAGCAGCTTGGCCGGGGGCTCCAGGTACAATGAGCAGTTCTTC. Its protein is CASSLAGGSRYNEQFF.

The chain has TRBV30 and TRBJ2-3; D tentatively fits TRBD1 or TRBD2 (5 bases each). Trimming pared 0 bases from V and 5 bases from J, leaving 6 bases between. This CDR3 comprises 12 residues. Germline V gene data show CDR1 as GTSNPN and CDR2 as SVGIG (reference sequence). In nucleotides, the CDR3 is TGTGCCTGGAGTGTTGGGGGAGATACGCAGTATTTT. This codes for CAWSVGGDTQYF.